Below, 30 T cell receptor beta chains from the same sample are listed, as sequenced in a study of T cells expressing NK-cell markers. From its re-call of the 5' RACE reads, TCRdb lists each CDR3 protein once, without DNA. Its table lists roughly 430,000 distinct CDR3 sequences. The sequenced sample was blood T cells: a sorted CD56 or NKG2C T cell subset, CD4+ or CD8+ T cells, or bulk PBMC T cells (not recorded which). The receptors here all came from a woman between 18 and 75 years old in good health.

V is TRBV6-5 and J is TRBJ2-1. The CDR3 has 15 residues. Germline V gene lookup returns CDR1 MNHEY and CDR2 SVGAGI. CDR3: CASSYSIGLPNEQFF.

This chain connects TRBV23-1 to TRBJ1-5; TCRdb indicates TRBD1, and absent DNA this call remains unverified. TRBV23-1 is an open reading frame whose function is uncertain. The CDR3 spans 15 residues. CDR3 sequence reads: CASSQSRQGEQPQHF.

V and J are TRBV11-2 and TRBJ2-2; TCRdb names TRBD1, which stays unverified in the absence of DNA. The germline CDR1 and CDR2 sequences are SGHAT and FQNNGV. This CDR3 comprises 14 residues. CDR3 in amino acids: CASSLHTGVGELFF.

The chain uses TRBV12-3 or TRBV12-4 and TRBJ2-3; the TCRdb D gene call, TRBD2, has no DNA to confirm it. This CDR3 spans 14 amino acids. The CDR3 sequence is CASSLAGPTDTQYF.

The chain recombines TRBV5-1 with TRBJ2-7; the TRBD1 assignment by TCRdb is unverifiable without DNA. CDR1 is SGHRS, CDR2 YFSETQ, per germline. The CDR3 spans 15 residues. The CDR3 loop reads CASSFTGGLSYEQYF.

The chain is built from TRBV6-1 and TRBJ1-2; TCRdb returns TRBD1, unconfirmable since there is no DNA. Germline V gene sequence: CDR1 MNHNS, CDR2 SASEGT. This CDR3 spans 12 amino acids. The CDR3 loop reads CASSEVPRGDGF.

The V call is TRBV7-3, the J call TRBJ2-7. From germline, CDR1 is SGHTA and CDR2 FQGTGA. This CDR3 comprises 14 residues. The CDR3 sequence is CASSPSDTPYEQYF.

The CDR3 protein is CSARRESDEQFF. This chain links TRBV20-1 with TRBJ2-1; no DNA is available, so the TRBD2 call from TCRdb remains unchecked. Looked up from germline, CDR1 is DFQATT and CDR2 is SNEGSKA (reference sequence). CDR3 length equals 12 residues.

This chain joins TRBV7-9 and TRBJ2-1; the TCRdb D gene call, TRBD1, has no DNA to confirm it. Germline-derived CDR1 and CDR2 are SEHNR and FQNEAQ (reference sequence). The CDR3 runs 13 residues. CDR3 residues: CASSSPYGTQQFF.

The genes are TRBV30 and TRBJ2-5; the TCRdb call, TRBD2, lacks DNA for checking. Germline CDR1 reads GTSNPN; CDR2 reads SVGIG (reference sequence). CDR3 size: 12 residues. This CDR3 is CAWAGLQGAQYF. The complete variable domain, with remaining parts taken from reference TRBV30 and TRBJ2-5, reads SQTIHQWPATLVQPVGSPLSLECTVEGTSNPNLYWYRQAAGRGLQLLFYSVGIGQISSEVPQNLSASRPQDRQFILSSKKLLLSDSGFYLCAWAGLQGAQYFGPGTRLLVL.

The gene calls are TRBV4-3 and TRBJ2-4; TCRdb names TRBD1, which stays unverified in the absence of DNA. CDR1 is LGHNA, CDR2 YSLEER, per germline. The CDR3 spans 18 residues. CDR3 protein: CASSQDWGWERISDIQYF.

This chain links TRBV20-1 with TRBJ2-5. The CDR3 spans 13 residues. Germline CDR1 and CDR2: DFQATT and SNEGSKA (reference sequence). This chain's CDR3 is CSARKGDGVTQYF.

The rearrangement joins TRBV21-1 to TRBJ2-1; TCRdb names TRBD1, which stays unverified in the absence of DNA. TRBV21-1 is given as a pseudogene. This CDR3 is 16 amino acids long. Here the CDR3 reads CASSKGRGCEYNEQFF.

The V and J genes are TRBV25-1 and TRBJ2-7; without DNA, the TCRdb call of TRBD2 cannot be checked. Germline V gene lookup returns CDR1 MGHDK and CDR2 SYGVNS. The CDR3 covers 14 residues. CDR3 sequence: CASSARSRDYEQYF.

The rearrangement uses TRBV7-9 and TRBJ1-5; TCRdb's assignment of TRBD1 cannot be checked, as there is no DNA. Per the germline V gene, CDR1 is SEHNR and CDR2 is FQNEAQ (reference sequence). This CDR3 contains 13 residues. CDR3 sequence reads: CASSPLDNQPQHF. The variable domain in full, completed from reference TRBV7-9 and TRBJ1-5, reads DTGVSQNPRHKITKRGQNVTFRCDPISEHNRLYWYRQTLGQGPEFLTYFQNEAQLEKSRLLSDRFSAERPKGSFSTLEIQRTEQGDSAMYLCASSPLDNQPQHFGDGTRLSIL.

V gene TRBV21-1 combines with J gene TRBJ2-5. TRBV21-1 is a known pseudogene. This CDR3 comprises 16 residues. CDR3 sequence: CASSKRPVQLVETQYF.

CDR3: CASSYSRQVQETQYF. The chain couples TRBV6-5 to TRBJ2-5. This CDR3 has 15 residues. Germline CDR1 is MNHEY and CDR2 is SVGAGI.

The chain couples TRBV24-1 to TRBJ1-5; with no DNA, the TCRdb D assignment of TRBD1 cannot be verified. Germline CDR1 KGHDR, CDR2 SFDVKD. CDR3 length: 13 amino acids. The CDR3 sequence is CATSDRDNQPQHF.

The V gene is TRBV5-1, the J gene TRBJ2-1; TCRdb picks TRBD1, but there is no DNA to check that call. CDR1 and CDR2 from the germline V gene are SGHRS and YFSETQ. This CDR3 is 15 amino acids long. The CDR3 spells CASSLTGPFVDEQFF.

V and J are TRBV5-1 and TRBJ2-7; TCRdb selects TRBD2, and the lack of DNA leaves this call unchecked. Germline V gene sequence: CDR1 SGHRS, CDR2 YFSETQ. The CDR3 length is 16 residues. The CDR3 loop reads CASSPTLAGVIYEQYF.

This chain links TRBV7-2 with TRBJ2-3. CDR1 SGHTA and CDR2 FQGNSA come from the germline V gene. The CDR3 has 11 amino acids. CDR3: CASSSMDTQYF. Supplemented by reference TRBV7-2 and TRBJ2-3, the full variable domain reads GAGVSQSPSNKVTEKGKDVELRCDPISGHTALYWYRQSLGQGLEFLIYFQGNSAPDKSGLPSDRFSAERTGGSVSTLTIQRTQQEDSAVYLCASSSMDTQYFGPGTRLTVL.

J is TRBJ2-1 and V is TRBV20-1; TCRdb calls TRBD1, which cannot be checked without DNA. Germline lookup yields CDR1 DFQATT and CDR2 SNEGSKA (reference sequence). The CDR3 consists of 16 residues. CDR3 residues: CSARDRKRTGDHEQFF.

CDR3 protein: CASSPWTEGDTQYF. The chain carries TRBV18 and TRBJ2-3; TCRdb names TRBD2, which stays unverified in the absence of DNA. This CDR3 is 14 amino acids long. Germline V gene lookup returns CDR1 KGHSH and CDR2 LQKENI.

The chain is built from TRBV19 and TRBJ2-1. Germline CDR1 reads LNHDA; CDR2 reads SQIVND (reference sequence). There are 15 residues in the CDR3. Here the CDR3 reads CASSIASTSYNEQFF.

The chain uses TRBV12-3 or TRBV12-4 and TRBJ2-3; absent DNA, TCRdb's TRBD2 call cannot be checked. The CDR3 loop spans 12 amino acids. The CDR3 region is CASRLEADTQYF.

The chain joins TRBV6-1 to TRBJ1-2; the TCRdb D gene call, TRBD1, has no DNA to confirm it. Looked up from germline, CDR1 is MNHNS and CDR2 is SASEGT. This CDR3 has 15 residues. CDR3 in amino acids: CASRSPGTVNYGYTF.

J is TRBJ1-4 and V is TRBV6-1. This CDR3 is 15 amino acids long. Germline V lookup: CDR1 MNHNS, CDR2 SASEGT. CDR3 region: CASTPRTPTNEKLFF.

V gene TRBV20-1 combines with J gene TRBJ2-2; lacking DNA, the TRBD1 call made by TCRdb goes unchecked. Germline-derived CDR1 and CDR2 are DFQATT and SNEGSKA (reference sequence). The CDR3 is 14 residues long. The CDR3 is CSARTGGSAGELFF.

The chain couples TRBV5-1 to TRBJ1-2; as DNA is missing, the TRBD1 call by TCRdb cannot be tested. Germline V gives CDR1 SGHRS, CDR2 YFSETQ. There are 15 residues in the CDR3. Here the CDR3 reads CASREYGGLEYGYTF. Complete variable domain (other parts from reference TRBV5-1 and TRBJ1-2): KAGVTQTPRYLIKTRGQQVTLSCSPISGHRSVSWYQQTPGQGLQFLFEYFSETQRNKGNFPGRFSGRQFSNSRSEMNVSTLELGDSALYLCASREYGGLEYGYTFGSGTRLTVV.

The chain couples TRBV20-1 to TRBJ2-3. The CDR3 length is 11 residues. The germline gives CDR1 DFQATT, CDR2 SNEGSKA (reference sequence). CDR3 residues: CSARWVDTQYF.